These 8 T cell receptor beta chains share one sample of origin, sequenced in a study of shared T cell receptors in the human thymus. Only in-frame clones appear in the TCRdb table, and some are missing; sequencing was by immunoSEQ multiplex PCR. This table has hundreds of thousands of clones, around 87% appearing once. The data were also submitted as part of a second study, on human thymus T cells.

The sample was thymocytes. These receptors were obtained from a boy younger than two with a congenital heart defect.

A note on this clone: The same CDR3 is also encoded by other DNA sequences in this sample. The CDR3 DNA sequence: TGTGCCAGCAGTTTGTCAAGCACAGATACGCAGTATTTT. It yields the protein CASSLSSTDTQYF. This chain joins TRBV27 and TRBJ2-3; no definite D call. V dropped 3 bases and J dropped 0 bases, with 4 bases sitting between them. CDR1 is MNHEY and CDR2 is SMNVEV in the germline V gene (reference sequence). The CDR3 totals 13 residues.

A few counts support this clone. This chain's CDR3 is CASSPGQVGNGYTF. CDR3 bases: TGTGCCAGCAGCCCAGGACAGGTGGGGAATGGCTACACCTTC. The chain couples TRBV16 to TRBJ1-2; 7 bases match TRBD1. The CDR3 spans 14 residues. V shed 4 bases, J shed 6 bases, and the junction held 8 bases outside the gene matches. Germline CDR1 reads KGHSY; CDR2 reads FQNENV.

CDR3 region: CAKYRGAYNEQFF. CDR3 sequence (DNA): TGTGCCAAATACAGGGGGGCCTACAATGAGCAGTTCTTC. The chain joins TRBV2 to TRBJ2-1; 8 bases are a match to TRBD1. With 10 bases clipped from V and 2 bases from J, the junction kept 4 bases outside the gene matches. The germline V gene encodes CDR1 SNHLY and CDR2 FYNNEI. The CDR3 spans 13 residues.

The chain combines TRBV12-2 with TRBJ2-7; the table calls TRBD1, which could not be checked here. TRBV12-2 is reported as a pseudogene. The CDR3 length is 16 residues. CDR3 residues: CASRSCEDRGIHEQYF. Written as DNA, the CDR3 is TGTGCAAGTCGCTCGTGCGAGGACAGGGGTATCCACGAGCAGTACTTC.

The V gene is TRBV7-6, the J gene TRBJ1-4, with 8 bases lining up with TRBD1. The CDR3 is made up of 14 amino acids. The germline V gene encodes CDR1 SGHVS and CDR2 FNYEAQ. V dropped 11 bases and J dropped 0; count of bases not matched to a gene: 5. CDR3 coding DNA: TGTGCCGGGGGACAGGTTGCAACTAATGAAAAACTGTTTTTT. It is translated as CAGGQVATNEKLFF.

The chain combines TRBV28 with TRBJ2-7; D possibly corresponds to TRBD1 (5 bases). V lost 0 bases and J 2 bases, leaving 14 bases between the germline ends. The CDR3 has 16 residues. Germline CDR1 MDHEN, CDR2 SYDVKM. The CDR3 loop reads CASSLCSRTRTYEQYF. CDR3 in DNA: TGTGCCAGCAGTTTATGTTCGAGGACACGAACCTACGAGCAGTACTTC.

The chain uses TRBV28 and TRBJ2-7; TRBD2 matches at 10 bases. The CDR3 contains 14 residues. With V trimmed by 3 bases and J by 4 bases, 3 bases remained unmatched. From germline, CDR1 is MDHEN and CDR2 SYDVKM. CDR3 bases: TGTGCCAGCAGTTTGCCTAGCGGGAGTTACGAGCAGTACTTC. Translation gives CASSLPSGSYEQYF.

The CDR3 DNA sequence: TGTGCCAGCAGCTTGTTGCCAGGGGAAACTAATGAAAAACTGTTTTTT. It specifies CASSLLPGETNEKLFF. The chain links TRBV5-4 to TRBJ1-4, with a weak D call TRBD1 (6 bases). In germline, CDR1 is SGHNT, CDR2 YYREEE (reference sequence). This CDR3 contains 16 residues. V gave up 1 base and J gave up 1 base, with 11 bases separating them.